Shown below are 5 T cell receptor beta chains from a single sample sequenced in a study of blood T cells in healthy people across ages. It was with a sample-barcoded 5' primer and a J-beta primer mix that a second PCR of about 6 to 12 cycles was run. One entry per CDR3 protein, called by TCRdb with MiXCR from the 5' RACE reads. The sample has fewer than 800,000 distinct CDR3 sequences, about half seen once. Sequenced sample: blood. The receptors shown here come from a woman in her fifties or sixties in good health.

The chain recombines TRBV2 with TRBJ1-2, with a tentative D call TRBD1 (6 bases). The CDR3 runs to 13 residues. V was cut by 6 bases and J by 7 bases, with 15 bases left in between. Germline lookup yields CDR1 SNHLY and CDR2 FYNNEI. CDR3 coding DNA: TGTGCCAGCAGGGACGACAGGCCCCTTGGCTACACCTTC. It codes for CASRDDRPLGYTF.

A note on this clonotype: A much bigger clone sits one base away, suggesting this may be a read error. The chain links TRBV7-2 to TRBJ2-6; no firm D call. CDR3 size: 14 residues. Trimming stripped 10 bases from V and 0 bases from J, with 10 bases between. Germline V gene data show CDR1 as SGHTA and CDR2 as FQGNSA. The CDR3 DNA reads as TGTGCCACCATTAGGGACTCTGGGGCCAACGTCCTGACTTTC. Its protein is CATIRDSGANVLTF. Full variable domain (rest looked up from reference TRBV7-2 and TRBJ2-6): GAGVSQSPSNKVTEKGKDVELRCDPISGHTALYWYRQSLGQGLEFLIYFQGNSAPDKSGLPSDRFSAERTGGSVSTLTIQRTQQEDSAVYLCATIRDSGANVLTFGAGSRLTVL.

The chain combines TRBV6-5 with TRBJ2-1; D is perhaps TRBD2 (6 bases). With 0 bases removed from V and 6 bases from J, the gap between germline ends came to 15 bases. Germline V gene sequence: CDR1 MNHEY, CDR2 SVGAGI. The length of the CDR3 is 16 residues. The CDR3 spells CASSYSMAGNPNEQFF. The CDR3 region has the DNA TGTGCCAGCAGTTACTCGATGGCGGGGAATCCCAATGAGCAGTTCTTC.

The sample holds one count of this clonotype. V gene TRBV6-2 or TRBV6-3 combines with J gene TRBJ1-1; no clear D. The CDR3 sequence is 17 residues long. The germline V gene encodes CDR1 MNHEY and CDR2 SVGEGT. V was cut by 2 bases and J by 3 bases, with 19 bases left in between. The CDR3 reads CASSYPRAKPRDTEAFF. Written as DNA, the CDR3 is TGTGCCAGCAGTTACCCCCGGGCCAAACCAAGGGACACTGAAGCTTTCTTT.

This clonotype was picked up a small number of times. The chain employs TRBV30 and TRBJ2-3; the D gene is possibly TRBD2 (6 bases). V was clipped by 2 bases and J by 1 base, with 10 bases between them. The CDR3 runs to 14 residues. Germline V gives CDR1 GTSNPN, CDR2 SVGIG (reference sequence). CDR3 sequence reads: CAWSRPGGTDTQYF. The CDR3 bases are TGTGCCTGGAGTAGGCCGGGAGGCACAGATACGCAGTATTTT.